The entry below describes one T cell receptor (beta chain). Its cognate antigen is unknown. These data belong to a study of cytomegalovirus exposure and HLA in healthy donors. Study-wide points: TCR beta V- and J-gene trimming was later associated with a missense DCLRE1C variant. Sequencing likely generated an artifact that appeared as a cluster of highly shared sequence variants. Indistinguishable V segments, including TRBV6-2 and TRBV6-3, were excluded.

Primers for the PCR totalled 60 Vbeta and 13 Jbeta. TCRdb's copy holds only in-frame clones and misses some; the assay was immunoSEQ multiplex PCR. The sample lists approximately 51,000 clones, about four fifths occurring once. V dropped 4 bases and J dropped 4; count of bases not matched to a gene: 11. This CDR3 is built from 16 residues. CDR1 and CDR2 (germline): SGHNT, YYREEE (reference sequence). This clonotype was sampled from a boy younger than 18 in good health and CMV-seropositive. The sample consisted of PBMCs. This chain links TRBV5-4 with TRBJ1-3; 7 positions match TRBD1. The CDR3 nucleotides read TGTGCCAGCAGCGCCGACCGGGACAGCTTCGGAAACACCATATATTTT. This gives the protein CASSADRDSFGNTIYF.